This T cell receptor (beta chain) was captured in a study of T-cell memory formation after mild COVID-19. Looking at the study overall: The two donors had largely donor-specific TCR clusters. Study conclusions and caveats: Contracting CD4+ clones were located mainly in CM and EM, and CD8+ clones in EMRA. Whereas later expanders leaned CD4+, clones contracting day 15 to 85 showed a balanced CD4/CD8 makeup.

Germline V gene sequence: CDR1 MNHEY, CDR2 SVGAGI. The V and J ends lost 0 bases and 0 bases respectively, with 13 bases between them. CDR3 length: 17 residues. As for this clonotype: No antigen is known for it.

TCRdb re-called the 5' RACE reads with MiXCR, one entry per CDR3 protein. This sample yields about 320,000 distinct CDR3 sequences, of which 14% are seen a single time; under 25% belongs to the top ten. The sequencing sample was made of PBMCs or a T cell subset sorted from them (not recorded which). This TCR was sampled from a man aged 18 to 30 who had mild COVID-19 (a few samples of this study predate the infection). Cell type and time point are not known. The chain is built from TRBV6-5 and TRBJ2-3; the D call may be TRBD1 or TRBD2 (6 bases each). This CDR3 is CASSYSGAGPSTDTQYF. CDR3 in DNA: TGTGCCAGCAGTTACTCGGGGGCGGGGCCCAGCACAGATACGCAGTATTTT.